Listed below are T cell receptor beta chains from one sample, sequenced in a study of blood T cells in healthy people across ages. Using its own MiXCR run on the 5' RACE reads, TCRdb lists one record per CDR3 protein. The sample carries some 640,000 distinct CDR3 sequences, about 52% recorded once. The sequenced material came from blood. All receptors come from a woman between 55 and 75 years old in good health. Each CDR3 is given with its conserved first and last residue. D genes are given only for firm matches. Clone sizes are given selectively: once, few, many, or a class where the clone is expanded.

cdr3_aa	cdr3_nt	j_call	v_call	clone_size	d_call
CSARGAGGSSYEQYF	TGCAGTGCTAGAGGCGCGGGAGGGAGCTCCTACGAGCAGTACTTC	TRBJ2-7	TRBV20-1	.	TRBD2
CSAPRLAGESKNIQYF	TGCAGTGCGCCCAGACTAGCGGGAGAATCCAAAAACATTCAGTACTTC	TRBJ2-4	TRBV20-1	.	TRBD2
CASSQTGTTDTQYF	TGTGCCAGCAGCCAGACCGGGACCACAGATACGCAGTATTTT	TRBJ2-3	TRBV7-3	many	.
CSARVGYQETQYF	TGCAGTGCTAGAGTGGGGTACCAAGAGACCCAGTACTTC	TRBJ2-5	TRBV20-1	few	.
CASSLARREEKLFF	TGCGCCAGCAGCTTGGCTCGTCGGGAGGAAAAACTGTTTTTT	TRBJ1-4	TRBV5-1	.	.
CASSYSSANTEAFF	TGTGCTAGCAGTTACTCTAGTGCGAACACTGAAGCTTTCTTT	TRBJ1-1	TRBV6-5	.	.
CASSRKLKYEQYF	TGTGCCAGCAGCCGGAAGCTCAAATACGAGCAGTACTTC	TRBJ2-7	TRBV11-1	.	.
CASSYSPGISLKADEQFF	TGTGCCAGCAGCTACTCTCCCGGTATCAGCCTGAAGGCCGATGAGCAGTTCTTC	TRBJ2-1	TRBV7-3	.	.
CASSLGGFEVQYF	TGCGCCAGCAGCCTGGGGGGTTTTGAAGTTCAGTACTTC	TRBJ2-4	TRBV5-1	.	.
CASSYIVTVNSYEQYF	TGTGCCAGCAGTTACATTGTGACGGTGAACTCCTACGAGCAGTACTTC	TRBJ2-7	TRBV6-6	.	.
CAISGVREGRSTDTRYF	TGTGCCATCAGTGGGGTCCGGGAGGGCCGAAGCACAGATACGCGGTATTTT	TRBJ2-3	TRBV10-3	.	TRBD2
CASSLRGTSDTQYF	TGTGCCAGCAGCTTACGAGGGACCTCAGATACGCAGTATTTT	TRBJ2-3	TRBV11-2	.	.
CASSPRAGPRGEETQYF	TGTGCCAGCTCACCACGAGCAGGGCCGAGAGGGGAAGAGACCCAGTACTTC	TRBJ2-5	TRBV18	.	.
CASSGGTPSSYEQYF	TGTGCCAGCAGCGGAGGGACCCCCAGCTCCTACGAGCAGTACTTC	TRBJ2-7	TRBV12-3/TRBV12-4	.	.